This T cell receptor beta chain was captured by sequencing in a study of blood T cell repertoires in COVID-19. Profiling relied on immunoSEQ multiplex PCR, and the TCRdb table lists in-frame clones only, not all of them. The profile shows 20,000 to 25,000 clones, more than 70% of them singletons. The V and J ends lost 3 bases and 4 bases, in that order; junction bases with no gene match: 11. The CDR3 contains 17 residues. Germline CDR1 reads LGHDT; CDR2 reads YNNKEL (reference sequence). The sequenced sample consisted of peripheral blood. The chain combines TRBV3-1 (or the pseudogene TRBV3-2) with TRBJ2-3, with 9 bases matching TRBD2. The clonotype comes from a man aged 35 to 55 with acute or convalescent COVID-19. CDR3 protein: CASSQATPGLAPDTQYF. CDR3 nucleotides: TGTGCCAGCAGCCAGGCCACTCCGGGACTAGCCCCAGATACGCAGTATTTT.